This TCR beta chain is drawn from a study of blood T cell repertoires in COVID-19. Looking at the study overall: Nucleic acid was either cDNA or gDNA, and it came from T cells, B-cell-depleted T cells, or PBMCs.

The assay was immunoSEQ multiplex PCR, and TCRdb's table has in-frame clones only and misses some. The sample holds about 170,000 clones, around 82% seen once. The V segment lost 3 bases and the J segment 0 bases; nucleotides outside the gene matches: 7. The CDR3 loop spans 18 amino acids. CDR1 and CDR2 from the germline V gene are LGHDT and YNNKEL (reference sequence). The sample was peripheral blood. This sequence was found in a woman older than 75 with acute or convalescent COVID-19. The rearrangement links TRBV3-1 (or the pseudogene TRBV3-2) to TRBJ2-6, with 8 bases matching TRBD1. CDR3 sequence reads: CASSHGLDRDSGANVLTF. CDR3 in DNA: TGTGCCAGCAGCCATGGTCTGGACAGGGACTCTGGGGCCAACGTCCTGACTTTC.